This entry describes one TCR beta chain. The entry originates in a study of T cell changes during pregnancy in multiple sclerosis. The method was immunoSEQ multiplex PCR; TCRdb's version includes in-frame clones alone and lacks a portion of them. The data contain about 51,000 clones, approximately 94% of them singletons. This specimen consisted of CD4+ T cells from peripheral blood mononuclear cells, obtained in the second trimester of pregnancy. The TCR was taken from a female donor with multiple sclerosis, enrolled in a pregnancy study.

The CDR3 loop is CASSLQRDSNEQFF. Here the CDR3 DNA reads TGTGCCAGCAGCTTACAACGGGACAGCAATGAGCAGTTCTTC. The V gene is TRBV7-3, the J gene TRBJ2-1; 7 bases line up with TRBD1. In germline, CDR1 is SGHTA, CDR2 FQGTGA. The CDR3 contains 14 residues. V shed 2 bases, J shed 6 bases, and the junction held 4 bases outside the gene matches.